Sequencing of this T cell receptor (beta chain) was carried out in a study of a mutant IDH1 vaccine in newly diagnosed glioma. Study context: Initiation of the vaccine course occurred 4-6 weeks after radiotherapy alone, or alongside temozolomide cycles. Treated patients, about 62% male and approximately 40% female, averaged approximately 40 years of age. Patients arrived already treated with radiotherapy, temozolomide, or both, most having had both.

The time point was: week 35, safety follow-up. Doses of 300 ug of mutant IDH1 20-mer peptide were given with topical imiquimod. The donors' diagnosis was new WHO grade 3 or 4 astrocytoma that was IDH1-mutant and ATRX-lost. Looked up from germline, CDR1 is SQVTM and CDR2 is ANQGSEA. Trimming took 3 bases from V and 5 from J; bases not matched to a gene: 11. CDR3 length equals 15 residues. In its sample, this clone was seen once. What it binds is unknown. The data were produced by immunoSEQ multiplex PCR, yet TCRdb's version contains in-frame clones alone and is incomplete. The sample includes about 68,000 clones, approximately 88% of them seen just once.

The gene calls are TRBV29-1 and TRBJ1-2, with 8 bases that match TRBD1. The sequence was obtained from a man aged 18 to 29 with glioma. The sequencing here drew on PBMCs, taken from a glioma patient whose treatment included an IDH1 peptide vaccine. DNA of the CDR3: TGCAGCGTTGAGTCTCGAGGACAGGGTATTTATGGCTACACCTTC. This sequence encodes CSVESRGQGIYGYTF.